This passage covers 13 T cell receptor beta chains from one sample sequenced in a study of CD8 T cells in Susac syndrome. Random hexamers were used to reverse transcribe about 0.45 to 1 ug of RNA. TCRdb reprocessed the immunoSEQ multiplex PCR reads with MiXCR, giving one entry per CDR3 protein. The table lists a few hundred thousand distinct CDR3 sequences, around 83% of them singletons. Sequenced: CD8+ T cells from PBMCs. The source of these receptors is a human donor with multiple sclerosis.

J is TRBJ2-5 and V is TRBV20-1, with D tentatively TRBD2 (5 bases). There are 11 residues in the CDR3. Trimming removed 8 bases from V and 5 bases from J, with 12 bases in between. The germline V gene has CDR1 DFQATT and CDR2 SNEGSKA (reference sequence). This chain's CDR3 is CSTRDGETQYF. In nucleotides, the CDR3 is TGCAGTACGAGGGATGGCGAGACCCAGTACTTC.

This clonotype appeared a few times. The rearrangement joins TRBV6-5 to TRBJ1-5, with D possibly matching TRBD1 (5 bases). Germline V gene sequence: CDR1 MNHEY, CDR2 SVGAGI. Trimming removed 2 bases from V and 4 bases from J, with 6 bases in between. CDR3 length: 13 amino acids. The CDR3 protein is CASSYRGNQPQHF. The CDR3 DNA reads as TGTGCCAGCAGTTACCGGGGGAATCAGCCCCAGCATTTT.

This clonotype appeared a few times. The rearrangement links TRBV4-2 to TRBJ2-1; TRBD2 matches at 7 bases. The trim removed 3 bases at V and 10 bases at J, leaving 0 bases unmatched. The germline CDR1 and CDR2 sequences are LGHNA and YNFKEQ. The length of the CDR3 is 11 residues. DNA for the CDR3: TGTGCCAGCAGCCAGCGGGGGGAGCAGTTCTTC. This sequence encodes CASSQRGEQFF.

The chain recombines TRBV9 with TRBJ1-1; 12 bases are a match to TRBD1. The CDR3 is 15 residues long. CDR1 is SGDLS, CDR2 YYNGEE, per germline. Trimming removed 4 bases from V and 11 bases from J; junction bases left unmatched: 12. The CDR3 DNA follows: TGTGCCAGCAGCCCCGCCGGGACAGGGGGCAGAGGGGCTTTCTTT. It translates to CASSPAGTGGRGAFF.

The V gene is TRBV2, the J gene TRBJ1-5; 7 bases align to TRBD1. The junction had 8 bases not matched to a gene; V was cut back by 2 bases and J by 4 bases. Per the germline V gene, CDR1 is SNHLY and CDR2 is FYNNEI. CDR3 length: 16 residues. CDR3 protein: CASSEQQGLANQPQHF. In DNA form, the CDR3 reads TGTGCCAGCAGTGAACAACAGGGGCTGGCTAATCAGCCCCAGCATTTT.

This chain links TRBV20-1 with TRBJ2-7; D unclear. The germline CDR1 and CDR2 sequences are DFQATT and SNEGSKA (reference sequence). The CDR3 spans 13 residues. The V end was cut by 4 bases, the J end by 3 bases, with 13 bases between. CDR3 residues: CSATKLDDYEQYF. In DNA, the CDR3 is TGCAGTGCTACCAAACTGGACGACTACGAGCAGTACTTC.

CDR3 sequence (DNA): TGCAGTGCTAGAGATGGGGGAATGATTGAGACCCAGTACTTC. It codes for CSARDGGMIETQYF. The V call is TRBV20-1, the J call TRBJ2-5; D possibly uses TRBD1 or TRBD2 (5 bases each). Trimming stripped 0 bases from V and 5 bases from J, with 13 bases between. Germline-derived CDR1 and CDR2 are DFQATT and SNEGSKA (reference sequence). The CDR3 runs to 14 residues.

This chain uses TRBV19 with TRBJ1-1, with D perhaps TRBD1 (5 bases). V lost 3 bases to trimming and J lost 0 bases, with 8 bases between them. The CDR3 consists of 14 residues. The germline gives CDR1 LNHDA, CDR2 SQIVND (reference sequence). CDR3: CASSMQGMNTEAFF. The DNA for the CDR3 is TGTGCCAGTAGTATGCAGGGCATGAACACTGAAGCTTTCTTT.

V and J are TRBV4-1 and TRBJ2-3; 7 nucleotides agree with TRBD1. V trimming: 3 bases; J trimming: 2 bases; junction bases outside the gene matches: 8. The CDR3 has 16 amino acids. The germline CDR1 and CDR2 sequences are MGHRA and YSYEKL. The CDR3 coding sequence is TGCGCCAGCAGCCATCCGGGACAGAGCGTCACAGATACGCAGTATTTT. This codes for CASSHPGQSVTDTQYF.

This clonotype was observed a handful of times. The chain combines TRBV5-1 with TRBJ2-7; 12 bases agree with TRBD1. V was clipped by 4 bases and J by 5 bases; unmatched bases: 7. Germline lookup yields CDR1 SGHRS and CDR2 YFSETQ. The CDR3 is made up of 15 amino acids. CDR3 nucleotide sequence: TGCGCCAGCAGCGGCGGGACAGGGGGCTTCAACGAGCAGTACTTC. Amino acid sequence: CASSGGTGGFNEQYF.

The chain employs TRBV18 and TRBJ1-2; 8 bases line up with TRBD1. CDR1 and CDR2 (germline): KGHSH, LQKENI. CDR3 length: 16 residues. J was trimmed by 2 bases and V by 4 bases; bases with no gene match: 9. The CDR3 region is CASSRRGQGGNYGYTF. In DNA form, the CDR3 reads TGTGCCAGCTCACGGCGAGGACAGGGAGGGAACTATGGCTACACCTTC.

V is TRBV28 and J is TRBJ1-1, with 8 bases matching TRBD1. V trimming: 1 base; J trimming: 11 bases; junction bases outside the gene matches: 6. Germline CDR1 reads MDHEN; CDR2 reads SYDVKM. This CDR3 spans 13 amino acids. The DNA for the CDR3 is TGTGCCAGCAGTTTATACGCGGGACAGGAGGCTTTCTTT. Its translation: CASSLYAGQEAFF. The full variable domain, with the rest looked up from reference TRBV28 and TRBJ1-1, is DVKVTQSSRYLVKRTGEKVFLECVQDMDHENMFWYRQDPGLGLRLIYFSYDVKMKEKGDIPEGYSVSREKKERFSLILESASTNQTSMYLCASSLYAGQEAFFGQGTRLTVV.

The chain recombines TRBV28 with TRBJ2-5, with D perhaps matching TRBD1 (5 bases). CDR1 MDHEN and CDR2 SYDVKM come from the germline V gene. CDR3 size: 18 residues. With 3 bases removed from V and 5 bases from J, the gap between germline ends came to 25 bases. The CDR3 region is CASSLTTVEVTLWETQYF. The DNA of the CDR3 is TGTGCCAGCAGTTTGACGACAGTAGAGGTTACCCTGTGGGAGACCCAGTACTTC.